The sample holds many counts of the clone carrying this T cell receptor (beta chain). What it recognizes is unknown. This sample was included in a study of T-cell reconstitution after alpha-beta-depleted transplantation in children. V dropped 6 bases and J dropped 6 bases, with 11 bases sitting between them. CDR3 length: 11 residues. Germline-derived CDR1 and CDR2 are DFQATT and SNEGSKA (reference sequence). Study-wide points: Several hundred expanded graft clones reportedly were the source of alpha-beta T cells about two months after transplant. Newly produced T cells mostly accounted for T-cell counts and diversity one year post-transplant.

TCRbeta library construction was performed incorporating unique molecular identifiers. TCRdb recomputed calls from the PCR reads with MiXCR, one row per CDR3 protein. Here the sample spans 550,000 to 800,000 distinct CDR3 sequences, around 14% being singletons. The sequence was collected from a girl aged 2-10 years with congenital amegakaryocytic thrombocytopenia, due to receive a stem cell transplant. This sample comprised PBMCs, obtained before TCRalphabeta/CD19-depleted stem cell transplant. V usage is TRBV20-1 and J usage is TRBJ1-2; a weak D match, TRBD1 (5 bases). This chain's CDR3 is CSAISGHGYTF. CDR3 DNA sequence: TGCAGTGCAATATCAGGGCATGGCTACACCTTC.